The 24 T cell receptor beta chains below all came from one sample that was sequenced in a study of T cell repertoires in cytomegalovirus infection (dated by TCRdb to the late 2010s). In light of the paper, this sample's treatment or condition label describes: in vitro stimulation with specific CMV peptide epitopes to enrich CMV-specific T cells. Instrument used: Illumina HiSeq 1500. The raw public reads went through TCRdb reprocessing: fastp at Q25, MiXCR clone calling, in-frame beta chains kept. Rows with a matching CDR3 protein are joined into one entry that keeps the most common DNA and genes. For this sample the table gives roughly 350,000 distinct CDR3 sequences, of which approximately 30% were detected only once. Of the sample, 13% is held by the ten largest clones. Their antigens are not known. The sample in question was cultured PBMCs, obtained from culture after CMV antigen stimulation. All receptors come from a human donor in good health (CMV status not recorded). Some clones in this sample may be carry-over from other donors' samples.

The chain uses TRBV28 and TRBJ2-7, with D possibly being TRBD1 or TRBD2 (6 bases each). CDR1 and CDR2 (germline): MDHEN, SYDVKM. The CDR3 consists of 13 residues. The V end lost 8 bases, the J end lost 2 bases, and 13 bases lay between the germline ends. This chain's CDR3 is CASGGLVPYEQYF. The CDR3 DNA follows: TGTGCCAGCGGGGGGCTGGTCCCCTACGAGCAGTACTTC. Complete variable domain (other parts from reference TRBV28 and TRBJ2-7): DVKVTQSSRYLVKRTGEKVFLECVQDMDHENMFWYRQDPGLGLRLIYFSYDVKMKEKGDIPEGYSVSREKKERFSLILESASTNQTSMYLCASGGLVPYEQYFGPGTRLTVT.

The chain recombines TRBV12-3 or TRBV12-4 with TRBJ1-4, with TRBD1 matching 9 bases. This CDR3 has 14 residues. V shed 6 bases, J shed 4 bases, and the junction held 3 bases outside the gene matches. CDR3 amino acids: CASRRGQGNEKLFF. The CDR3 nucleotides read TGTGCCAGCAGGCGGGGACAGGGTAATGAAAAACTGTTTTTT.

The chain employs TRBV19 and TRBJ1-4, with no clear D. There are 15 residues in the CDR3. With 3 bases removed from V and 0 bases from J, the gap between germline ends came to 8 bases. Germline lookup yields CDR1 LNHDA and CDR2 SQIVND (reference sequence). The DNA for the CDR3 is TGTGCCAGTAGTATTTACAGCGCAACTAATGAAAAACTGTTTTTT. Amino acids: CASSIYSATNEKLFF.

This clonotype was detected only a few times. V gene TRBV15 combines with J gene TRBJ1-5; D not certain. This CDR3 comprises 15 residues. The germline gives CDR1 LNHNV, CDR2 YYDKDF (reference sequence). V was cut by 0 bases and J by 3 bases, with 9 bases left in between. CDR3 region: CATSRDTVTNQPQHF. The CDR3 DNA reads TGTGCCACCAGCAGAGACACGGTCACCAATCAGCCCCAGCATTTT.

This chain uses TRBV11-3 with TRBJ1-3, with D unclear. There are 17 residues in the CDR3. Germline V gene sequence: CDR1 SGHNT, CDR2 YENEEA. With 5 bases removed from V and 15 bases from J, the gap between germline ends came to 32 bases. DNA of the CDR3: TGTGCCAGCAGCCGAGCGGCGTGGGAGAGCTCTGGAAACATCAAATATTTT. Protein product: CASSRAAWESSGNIKYF.

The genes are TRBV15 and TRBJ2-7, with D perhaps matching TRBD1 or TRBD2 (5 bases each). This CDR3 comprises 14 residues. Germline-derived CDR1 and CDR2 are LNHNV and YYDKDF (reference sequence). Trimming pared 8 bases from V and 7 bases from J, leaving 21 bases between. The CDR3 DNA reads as TGTGCCACCTCGCCGGGACCCCCTAAAAGTGAGCAGTACGTC. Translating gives CATSPGPPKSEQYV.

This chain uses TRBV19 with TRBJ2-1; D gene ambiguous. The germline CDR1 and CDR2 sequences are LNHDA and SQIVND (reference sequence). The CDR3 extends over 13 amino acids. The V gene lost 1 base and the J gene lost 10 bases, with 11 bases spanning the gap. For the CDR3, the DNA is TGTGCCAGTAGTATAGTGCCACGGTCGGAGCAGTTCTTC. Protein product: CASSIVPRSEQFF.

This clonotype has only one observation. DNA for the CDR3: TGTGCCAGCTCACCACCGCCCAGAGATACGCAGTATTTT. It specifies CASSPPPRDTQYF. V usage is TRBV18 and J usage is TRBJ2-3; D not resolved. CDR1 and CDR2 (germline): KGHSH, LQKENI. The CDR3 spans 13 residues. Deletions cut 0 bases from V and 5 bases from J, with 6 bases between.

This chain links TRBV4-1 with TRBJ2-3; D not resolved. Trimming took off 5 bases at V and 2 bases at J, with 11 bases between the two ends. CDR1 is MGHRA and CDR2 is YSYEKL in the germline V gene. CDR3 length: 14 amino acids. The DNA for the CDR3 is TGCGCCAGCAGCTCTGAGGAAAACACAGATACGCAGTATTTT. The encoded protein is CASSSEENTDTQYF.

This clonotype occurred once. CDR3 coding DNA: TGTGCCAGTAGCCCGCCCGATGGGTGGGTGAACACTGAAGCTTTCTTT. Residues: CASSPPDGWVNTEAFF. The chain employs TRBV19 and TRBJ1-1; D unclear. Looked up from germline, CDR1 is LNHDA and CDR2 is SQIVND (reference sequence). This CDR3 has 16 amino acids. V shed 6 bases and J shed 0 bases, with 17 bases lying between them. Based on the CDR3 plus reference TRBV19 and TRBJ1-1, the full variable domain is DGGITQSPKYLFRKEGQNVTLSCEQNLNHDAMYWYRQDPGQGLRLIYYSQIVNDFQKGDIAEGYSVSREKKESFPLTVTSAQKNPTAFYLCASSPPDGWVNTEAFFGQGTRLTVV.

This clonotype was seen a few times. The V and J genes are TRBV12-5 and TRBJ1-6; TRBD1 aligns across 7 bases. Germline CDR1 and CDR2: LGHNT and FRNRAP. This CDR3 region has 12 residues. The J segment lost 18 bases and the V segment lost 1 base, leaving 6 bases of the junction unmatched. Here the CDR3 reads CASGLGRQGPHF. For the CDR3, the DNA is TGTGCTAGTGGTTTGGGAAGACAGGGTCCCCACTTT.

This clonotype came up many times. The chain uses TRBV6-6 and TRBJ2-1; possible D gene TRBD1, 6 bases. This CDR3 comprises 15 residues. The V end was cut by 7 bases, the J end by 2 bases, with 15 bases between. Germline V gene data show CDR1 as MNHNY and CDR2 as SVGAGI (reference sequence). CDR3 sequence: CASNPTSGAYNEQFF. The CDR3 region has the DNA TGTGCCAGCAACCCTACATCAGGGGCCTACAATGAGCAGTTCTTC.

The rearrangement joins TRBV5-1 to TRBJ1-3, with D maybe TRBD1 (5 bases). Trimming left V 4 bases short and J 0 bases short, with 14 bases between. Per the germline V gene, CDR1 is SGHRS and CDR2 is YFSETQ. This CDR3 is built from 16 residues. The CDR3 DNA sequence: TGCGCCAGCAGCCCACCACAGGAGAGCTCTGGAAACACCATATATTTT. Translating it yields CASSPPQESSGNTIYF.

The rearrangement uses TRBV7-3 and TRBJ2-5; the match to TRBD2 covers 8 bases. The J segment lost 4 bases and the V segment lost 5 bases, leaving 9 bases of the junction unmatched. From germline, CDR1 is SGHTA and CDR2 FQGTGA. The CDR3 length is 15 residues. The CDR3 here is CASSGVREGGETQYF. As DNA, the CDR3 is TGTGCCAGCAGCGGGGTCCGGGAGGGCGGAGAGACCCAGTACTTC.

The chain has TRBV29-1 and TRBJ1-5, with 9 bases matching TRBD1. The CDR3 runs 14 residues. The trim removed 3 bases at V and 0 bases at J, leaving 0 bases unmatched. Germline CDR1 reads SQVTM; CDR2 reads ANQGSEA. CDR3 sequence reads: CSVETGGSNQPQHF. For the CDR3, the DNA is TGCAGCGTTGAGACAGGGGGTAGCAATCAGCCCCAGCATTTT.

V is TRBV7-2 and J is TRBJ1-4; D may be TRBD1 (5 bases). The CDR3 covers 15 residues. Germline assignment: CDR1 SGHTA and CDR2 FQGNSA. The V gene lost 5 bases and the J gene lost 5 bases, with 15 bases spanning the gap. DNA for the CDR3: TGTGCCAGCAGCACCCGACAGACCCAAAATGAAAAACTGTTTTTT. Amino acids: CASSTRQTQNEKLFF.

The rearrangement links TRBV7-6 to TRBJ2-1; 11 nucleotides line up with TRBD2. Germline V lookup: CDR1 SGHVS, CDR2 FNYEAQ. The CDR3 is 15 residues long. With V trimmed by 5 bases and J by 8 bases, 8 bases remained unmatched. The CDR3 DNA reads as TGTGCCAGCAGCGCGGCACTAGCGGGAGTGGATGAGCAGTTCTTC. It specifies CASSAALAGVDEQFF.

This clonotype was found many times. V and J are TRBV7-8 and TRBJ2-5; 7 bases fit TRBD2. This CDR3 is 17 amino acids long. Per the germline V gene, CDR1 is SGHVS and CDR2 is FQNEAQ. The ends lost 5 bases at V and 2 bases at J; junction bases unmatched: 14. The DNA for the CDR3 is TGTGCCAGCAGCATCTCCCCCCGGGGCGGGAGACAAGAGACCCAGTACTTC. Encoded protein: CASSISPRGGRQETQYF.

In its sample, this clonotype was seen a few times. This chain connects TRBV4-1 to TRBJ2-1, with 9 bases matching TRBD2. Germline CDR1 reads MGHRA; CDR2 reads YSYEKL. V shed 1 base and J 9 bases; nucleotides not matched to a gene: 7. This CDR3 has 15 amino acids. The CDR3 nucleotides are TGCGCCAGCAGCCAAGGAAATGCGGGAGGGAGTGAGCAGTTCTTC. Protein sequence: CASSQGNAGGSEQFF.

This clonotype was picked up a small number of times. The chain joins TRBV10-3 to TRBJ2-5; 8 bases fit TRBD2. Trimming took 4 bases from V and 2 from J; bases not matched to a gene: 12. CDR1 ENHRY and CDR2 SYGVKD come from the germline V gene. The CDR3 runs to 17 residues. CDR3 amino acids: CAISAGGGVQAQETQYF. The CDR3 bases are TGTGCCATCAGTGCCGGGGGGGGGGTACAAGCACAAGAGACCCAGTACTTC.

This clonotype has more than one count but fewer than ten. CDR3 in amino acids: CASSQVLASGTNEQFF. CDR3 nucleotide sequence: TGTGCCAGCAGCCAAGTTCTGGCTAGCGGGACCAATGAGCAGTTCTTC. The chain recombines TRBV3-1 with TRBJ2-1; TRBD2 agrees at 9 bases. This CDR3 has 16 amino acids. V lost 1 base, J lost 6 bases, and 7 bases stayed unmatched. Germline V lookup: CDR1 LGHDT, CDR2 YNNKEL (reference sequence).

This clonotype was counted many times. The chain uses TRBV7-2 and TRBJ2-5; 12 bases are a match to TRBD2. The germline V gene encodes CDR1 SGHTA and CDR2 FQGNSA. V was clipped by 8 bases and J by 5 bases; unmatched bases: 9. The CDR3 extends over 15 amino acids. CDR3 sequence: CASRLAGGGAETQYF. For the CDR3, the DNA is TGTGCCAGCCGCCTAGCGGGAGGGGGGGCGGAGACCCAGTACTTC.

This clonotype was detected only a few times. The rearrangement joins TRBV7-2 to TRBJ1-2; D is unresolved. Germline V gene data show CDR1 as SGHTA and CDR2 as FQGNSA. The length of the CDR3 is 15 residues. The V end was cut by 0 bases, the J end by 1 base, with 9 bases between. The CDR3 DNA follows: TGTGCCAGCAGCTTAGCAGGGCTAGTTAACTATGGCTACACCTTC. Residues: CASSLAGLVNYGYTF.

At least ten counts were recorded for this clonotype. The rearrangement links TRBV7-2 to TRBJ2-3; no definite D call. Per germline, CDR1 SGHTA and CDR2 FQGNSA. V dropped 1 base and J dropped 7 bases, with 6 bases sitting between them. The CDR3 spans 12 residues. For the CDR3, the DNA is TGTGCCAGCAGCTTAGGCCCAAATACGCAGTATTTT. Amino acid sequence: CASSLGPNTQYF.